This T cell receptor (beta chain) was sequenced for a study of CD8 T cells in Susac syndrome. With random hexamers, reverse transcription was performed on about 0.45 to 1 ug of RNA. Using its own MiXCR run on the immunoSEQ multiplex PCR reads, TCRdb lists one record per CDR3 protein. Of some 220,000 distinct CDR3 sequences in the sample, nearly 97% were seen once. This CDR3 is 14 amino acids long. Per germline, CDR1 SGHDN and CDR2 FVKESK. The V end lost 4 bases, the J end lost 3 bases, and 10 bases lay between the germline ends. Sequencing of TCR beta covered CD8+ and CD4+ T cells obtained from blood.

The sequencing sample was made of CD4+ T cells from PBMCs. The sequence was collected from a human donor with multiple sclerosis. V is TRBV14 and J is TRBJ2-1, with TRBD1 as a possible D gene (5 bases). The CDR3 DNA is TGTGCCAGCAGCCCACCCCAGGGCTACAATGAGCAGTTCTTC. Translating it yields CASSPPQGYNEQFF.